This TCR beta chain appears in the sequencing data of a study of CD8 T cells in ankylosing spondylitis. Library preparation for TCR beta used quantitative 5'-RACE with molecular barcodes. MiXCR, applied by TCRdb to the 5' RACE reads, yields one record per CDR3 protein. Of under 550,000 distinct CDR3 sequences listed, about 24% are singletons. CDR3 length: 15 residues. V shed 7 bases and J shed 4 bases, with 17 bases lying between them. As to this clonotype: What it recognizes is unknown.

General study findings and limits: The study identified a TCR beta motif of several highly homologous variants that appeared characteristic of ankylosing spondylitis blood. Disease-linked clones bore a CD8+ phenotype and were relatively rare in peripheral blood. There was reportedly significant enrichment of clones that were disease-linked in matched ankylosing spondylitis synovial fluid.

The gene calls are TRBV12-3 or TRBV12-4 and TRBJ1-5; D is possibly TRBD1 (5 bases). The TCR comes from a male donor with ankylosing spondylitis. The sample was blood, either unsorted or a sorted T cell fraction (not recorded which). The CDR3 reads CASTPGGAGNQPQHF. The CDR3 DNA reads as TGTGCCAGCACCCCGGGAGGGGCTGGGAATCAGCCCCAGCATTTT.